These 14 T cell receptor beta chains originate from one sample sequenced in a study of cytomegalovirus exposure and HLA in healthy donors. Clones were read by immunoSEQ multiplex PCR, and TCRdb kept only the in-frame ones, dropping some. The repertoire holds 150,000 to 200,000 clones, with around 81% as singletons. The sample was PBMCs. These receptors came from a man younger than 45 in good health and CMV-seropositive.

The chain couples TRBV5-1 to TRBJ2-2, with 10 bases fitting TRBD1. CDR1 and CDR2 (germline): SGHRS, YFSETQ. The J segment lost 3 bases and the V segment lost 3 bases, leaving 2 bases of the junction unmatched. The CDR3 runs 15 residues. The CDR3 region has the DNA TGCGCCAGCAGCTCCGGGACAGGGGACACCGGGGAGCTGTTTTTT. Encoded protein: CASSSGTGDTGELFF.

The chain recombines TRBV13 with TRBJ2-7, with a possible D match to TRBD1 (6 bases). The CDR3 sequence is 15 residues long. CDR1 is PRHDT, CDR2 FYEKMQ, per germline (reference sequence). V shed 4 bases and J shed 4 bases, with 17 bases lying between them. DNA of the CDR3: TGTGCCAGCAGCTCATCCGAAATCAGGGGATACGAGCAGTACTTC. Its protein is CASSSSEIRGYEQYF.

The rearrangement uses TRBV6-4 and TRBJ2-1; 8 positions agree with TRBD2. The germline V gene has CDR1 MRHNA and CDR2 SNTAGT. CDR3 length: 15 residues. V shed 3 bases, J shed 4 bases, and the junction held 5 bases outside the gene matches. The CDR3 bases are TGTGCCAGCAGTGAGGGTAGCGGGGTTTACAATGAGCAGTTCTTC. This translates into CASSEGSGVYNEQFF.

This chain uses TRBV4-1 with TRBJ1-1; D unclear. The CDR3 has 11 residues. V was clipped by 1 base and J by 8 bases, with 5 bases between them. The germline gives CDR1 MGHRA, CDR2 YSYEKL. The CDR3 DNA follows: TGCGCCAGCAGCCAAGGGGCAGAAGCTTTCTTT. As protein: CASSQGAEAFF.

The CDR3 reads CSAGGGTLAPDNEQFF. CDR3 DNA: TGCAGCGCCGGCGGGGGAACGCTGGCGCCAGACAATGAGCAGTTCTTC. The rearrangement links TRBV29-1 to TRBJ2-1, with 7 bases aligning to TRBD2. Germline CDR1 reads SQVTM; CDR2 reads ANQGSEA. J lost 5 bases, V lost 7 bases, and 17 bases had no gene match. The CDR3 extends over 16 amino acids.

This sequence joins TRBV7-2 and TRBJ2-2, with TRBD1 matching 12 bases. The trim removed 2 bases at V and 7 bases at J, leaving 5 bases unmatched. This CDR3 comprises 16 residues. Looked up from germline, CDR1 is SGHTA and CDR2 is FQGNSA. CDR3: CASSLRGQGANGELFF. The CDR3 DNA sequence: TGTGCCAGCAGCTTACGGGGACAGGGGGCCAACGGGGAGCTGTTTTTT.

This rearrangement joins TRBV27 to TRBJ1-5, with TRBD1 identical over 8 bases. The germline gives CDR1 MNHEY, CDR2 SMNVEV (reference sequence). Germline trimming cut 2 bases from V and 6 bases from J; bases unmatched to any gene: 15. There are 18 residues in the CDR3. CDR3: CASSLKADRVRGGQPQHF. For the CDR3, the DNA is TGTGCCAGCAGTTTAAAGGCGGACAGGGTTAGGGGGGGTCAGCCCCAGCATTTT.

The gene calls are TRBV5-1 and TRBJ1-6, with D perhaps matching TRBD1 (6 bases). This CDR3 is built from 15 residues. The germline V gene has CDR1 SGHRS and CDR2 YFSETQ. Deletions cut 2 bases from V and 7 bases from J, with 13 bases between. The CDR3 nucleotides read TGCGCCAGCAGCTTACAGGGCCTGGGAAATTCACCCCTCCACTTT. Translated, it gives CASSLQGLGNSPLHF.

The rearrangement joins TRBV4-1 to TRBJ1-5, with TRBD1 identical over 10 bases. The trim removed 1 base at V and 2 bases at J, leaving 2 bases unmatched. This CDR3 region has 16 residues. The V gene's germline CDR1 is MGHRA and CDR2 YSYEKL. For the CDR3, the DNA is TGCGCCAGCAGCCAAGGACAGGGGGCAGGCAATCAGCCCCAGCATTTT. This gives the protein CASSQGQGAGNQPQHF.

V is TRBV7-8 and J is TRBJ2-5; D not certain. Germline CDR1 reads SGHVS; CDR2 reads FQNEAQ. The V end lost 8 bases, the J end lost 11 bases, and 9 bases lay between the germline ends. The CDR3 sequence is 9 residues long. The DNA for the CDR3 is TGTGCCAGCTCCCCTCCTCAGTACTTC. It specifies CASSPPQYF.

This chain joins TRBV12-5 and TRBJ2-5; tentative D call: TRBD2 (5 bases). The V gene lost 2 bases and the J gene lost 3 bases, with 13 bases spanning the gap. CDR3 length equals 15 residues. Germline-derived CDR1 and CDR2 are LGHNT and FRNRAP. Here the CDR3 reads CASGLRSTGEETQYF. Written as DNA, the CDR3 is TGTGCTAGTGGTTTGAGGTCCACCGGGGAAGAGACCCAGTACTTC.

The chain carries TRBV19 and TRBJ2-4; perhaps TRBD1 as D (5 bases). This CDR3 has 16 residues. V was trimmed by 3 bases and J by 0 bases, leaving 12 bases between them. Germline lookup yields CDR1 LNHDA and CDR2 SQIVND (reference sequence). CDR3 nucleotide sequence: TGTGCCAGTAGTATTGTGGCAGGGTCAGCCAAAAACATTCAGTACTTC. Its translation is CASSIVAGSAKNIQYF. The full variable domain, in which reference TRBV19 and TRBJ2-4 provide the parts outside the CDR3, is DGGITQSPKYLFRKEGQNVTLSCEQNLNHDAMYWYRQDPGQGLRLIYYSQIVNDFQKGDIAEGYSVSREKKESFPLTVTSAQKNPTAFYLCASSIVAGSAKNIQYFGAGTRLSVL.

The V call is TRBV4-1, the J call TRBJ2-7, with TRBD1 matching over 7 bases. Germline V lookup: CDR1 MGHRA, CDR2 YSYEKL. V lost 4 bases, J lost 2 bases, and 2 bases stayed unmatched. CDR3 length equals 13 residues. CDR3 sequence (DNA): TGCGCCAGCAGCCCACAGGGGCCCTACGAGCAGTACTTC. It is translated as CASSPQGPYEQYF.

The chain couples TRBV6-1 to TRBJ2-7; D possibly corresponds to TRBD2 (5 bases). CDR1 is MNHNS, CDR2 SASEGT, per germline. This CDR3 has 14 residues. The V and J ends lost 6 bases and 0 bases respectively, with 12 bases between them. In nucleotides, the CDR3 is TGTGCCAGCAGCCGCTCGGGGAGCTCCTACGAGCAGTACTTC. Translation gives CASSRSGSSYEQYF.